This T cell receptor beta chain was retrieved from a study of cytomegalovirus exposure and HLA in healthy donors. Amplification used 60 Vbeta primers and 13 Jbeta primers. Method: immunoSEQ multiplex PCR; TCRdb's copy keeps in-frame clones and lacks some. The sample yields 85,000 to 95,000 clones, around 8% seen once. Sequencing was performed on PBMCs. The TCR sequence derives from a man aged 45-65 years in good health and CMV-seronegative.

The CDR3 region is CASSYSSDSSYEQYF. The CDR3, as DNA: TGTGCCAGCAGTTACTCATCGGACAGTTCCTACGAGCAGTACTTC. This rearrangement joins TRBV6-5 to TRBJ2-7; D might be TRBD1 (6 bases). V lost 0 bases, J lost 1 base, and 10 bases lay in between. Germline assignment: CDR1 MNHEY and CDR2 SVGAGI. The CDR3 covers 15 residues.